A single sample gave rise to the 19 T cell receptor beta chains below, sequenced in a study of T-cell reconstitution after alpha-beta-depleted transplantation in children. During its preparation, the TCRbeta library received unique molecular identifiers. TCRdb reanalysed the PCR reads using MiXCR and keeps one entry per CDR3 protein. The repertoire holds some 87,000 distinct CDR3 sequences, with around a sixth as singletons. The sample in question was PBMCs, mostly from graft donor cells, obtained 180 days after TCRalphabeta/CD19-depleted stem cell transplant. The receptors originated from a male patient aged 2 to 9 who had a stem cell transplant for acute lymphoblastic leukemia, so the T cells may come from the graft donor.

The chain links TRBV4-1 to TRBJ2-4; maybe TRBD2 (7 bases). CDR1 is MGHRA and CDR2 is YSYEKL in the germline V gene. This CDR3 contains 17 residues. V dropped 3 bases and J dropped 3 bases, with 18 bases sitting between them. The CDR3 protein is CASSHLVGGLSKNIQYF. The CDR3 nucleotides read TGCGCCAGCAGCCATCTTGTGGGGGGGCTGAGCAAAAACATTCAGTACTTC.

This clonotype was seen a handful of times. V and J are TRBV29-1 and TRBJ1-1, with D unclear. The CDR3 extends over 10 amino acids. V lost 4 bases and J 7 bases, leaving 7 bases between the germline ends. CDR1 SQVTM and CDR2 ANQGSEA come from the germline V gene. CDR3 nucleotide sequence: TGCAGCGTTGCGGTGGGTGAAGCTTTCTTT. It translates to CSVAVGEAFF.

The rearrangement joins TRBV18 to TRBJ2-7; no firm D call. The V and J ends lost 2 bases and 3 bases respectively, with 14 bases between them. This CDR3 is built from 15 residues. In germline, CDR1 is KGHSH, CDR2 LQKENI. CDR3 nucleotide sequence: TGTGCCAGCTCACCAGAGCGTATTCTAGGCTACGAGCAGTACTTC. Its translation: CASSPERILGYEQYF.

This clonotype showed up just a few times. This chain connects TRBV24-1 to TRBJ2-3; 11 nucleotides agree with TRBD2. Germline V gene data show CDR1 as KGHDR and CDR2 as SFDVKD. This CDR3 region has 17 residues. The trim removed 3 bases at V and 3 bases at J, leaving 7 bases unmatched. CDR3 nucleotide sequence: TGTGCCACCAGTGATCCGCTAGCGGGGGGACAAACAGATACGCAGTATTTT. Translation gives CATSDPLAGGQTDTQYF.

This clonotype showed up many times. This chain links TRBV20-1 with TRBJ2-2, with D possibly TRBD2 on 6 matching bases. The CDR3 length is 17 residues. The germline V and J ends were trimmed by 2 bases and 5 bases, with 21 bases remaining between them. Germline values: CDR1 DFQATT, CDR2 SNEGSKA (reference sequence). CDR3 sequence reads: CSARPNIAGLITGELFF. As DNA, the CDR3 is TGCAGTGCTAGACCTAACATTGCGGGACTTATAACCGGGGAGCTGTTTTTT.

Only a few counts were recorded for this clonotype. CDR3 nucleotide sequence: TGCGCCAGCAGCCAAGATCGGTCGGGGGAGCAGTACTTC. Encoded protein: CASSQDRSGEQYF. The rearrangement uses TRBV4-1 and TRBJ2-7; tentative D call: TRBD2 (5 bases). Germline values: CDR1 MGHRA, CDR2 YSYEKL. The V and J ends lost 0 bases and 7 bases respectively, with 10 bases between them. This CDR3 is built from 13 residues.

The rearrangement joins TRBV10-3 to TRBJ2-5; D is perhaps TRBD1 (7 bases). The germline V and J ends were trimmed by 10 bases and 1 base, with 13 bases remaining between them. This CDR3 has 13 residues. Per the germline V gene, CDR1 is ENHRY and CDR2 is SYGVKD. CDR3 nucleotide sequence: TGTGCCACTACGCGGGACAGCCAAGAGACCCAGTACTTC. Translating it yields CATTRDSQETQYF.

The table lists this clonotype with a few counts. V and J are TRBV18 and TRBJ2-1, with a tentative D call TRBD1 (6 bases). Between the trimmed V and J ends, which lost 1 base and 5 bases, there was a span of 15 bases. This CDR3 region has 16 residues. Germline lookup yields CDR1 KGHSH and CDR2 LQKENI. The CDR3 sequence: CASSPRGGGPDNEQFF. In DNA form, the CDR3 reads TGTGCCAGCTCACCACGGGGTGGGGGCCCGGACAATGAGCAGTTCTTC.

On this clonotype: The CDR3 end shows no conserved phenylalanine or tryptophan, and so a read error is likely. The chain employs TRBV5-4 and TRBJ2-1; 14 nucleotides agree with TRBD2. Germline CDR1 and CDR2: SGHNT and YYREEE (reference sequence). This CDR3 is built from 16 residues. After removal of 7 bases from V and 0 bases from J, the junction contained 3 bases not matched to a gene. The CDR3 is CASFGLAGGSYNEQFS. The CDR3 DNA reads as TGTGCCAGCTTCGGACTAGCGGGGGGCTCCTACAATGAGCAGTTCTCC.

The chain is built from TRBV14 and TRBJ2-7; D gene unclear. The V end lost 0 bases, the J end lost 0 bases, and 6 bases lay between the germline ends. Germline assignment: CDR1 SGHDN and CDR2 FVKESK. The CDR3 is 14 amino acids. The CDR3 reads CASSQDLDSYEQYF. The CDR3 bases are TGTGCCAGCAGCCAAGATCTTGACTCCTACGAGCAGTACTTC.

This clonotype came up a few times. The chain links TRBV6-1 to TRBJ2-7; D gene ambiguous. The germline V and J ends were trimmed by 6 bases and 1 base, with 16 bases remaining between them. Looked up from germline, CDR1 is MNHNS and CDR2 is SASEGT. This CDR3 spans 15 amino acids. CDR3 region: CASSKRRVQSYEQYF. The CDR3 DNA follows: TGTGCCAGCAGCAAGAGGAGAGTTCAGTCCTACGAGCAGTACTTC.

This chain links TRBV3-1 with TRBJ2-1; the D is unclear. The CDR3 runs 17 residues. V lost 0 bases and J lost 8, with 20 bases in between. Germline V gene data show CDR1 as LGHDT and CDR2 as YNNKEL (reference sequence). Here the CDR3 DNA reads TGTGCCAGCAGCCAAGAAGGTCCTACCGGTGGTTGGGATGAGCAGTTCTTC. This encodes CASSQEGPTGGWDEQFF.

The chain couples TRBV12-3 or TRBV12-4 to TRBJ2-3; no firm D call. V was pared by 5 bases and J by 3 bases, with 9 bases between. The CDR3 consists of 13 residues. Here the CDR3 DNA reads TGTGCCAGCAGTCCAATAGTGACAGATACGCAGTATTTT. Translation gives CASSPIVTDTQYF.

The J gene is TRBJ1-5, the V gene TRBV6-2 or TRBV6-3; possibly TRBD1 for D (5 bases). The CDR3 has 13 residues. The V and J ends lost 2 bases and 7 bases respectively, with 9 bases between them. Germline V lookup: CDR1 MNHEY, CDR2 SVGEGT. The CDR3 loop reads CASSYGGHQPQHF. CDR3 nucleotide sequence: TGTGCCAGCAGTTACGGCGGACACCAGCCCCAGCATTTT.

This clonotype has more than one count but fewer than ten. CDR3 nucleotide sequence: TGTGCCAGCAGTTGGGAGCGGACAGGTTGGGCCGGGGAGCTGTTTTTT. Protein: CASSWERTGWAGELFF. The J gene is TRBJ2-2, the V gene TRBV6-2 or TRBV6-3; 7 bases match TRBD1. Germline CDR1 is MNHEY and CDR2 is SVGEGT. V shed 4 bases, J shed 6 bases, and the junction held 11 bases outside the gene matches. The CDR3 covers 16 residues.

The chain combines TRBV30 with TRBJ2-2; tentatively, D is TRBD1 (6 bases). CDR1 GTSNPN and CDR2 SVGIG come from the germline V gene (reference sequence). V dropped 4 bases and J dropped 5 bases, with 11 bases sitting between them. CDR3 length: 13 amino acids. CDR3 in amino acids: CAWTQGLTGELFF. The CDR3 DNA reads TGTGCCTGGACACAGGGTTTAACCGGGGAGCTGTTTTTT.

In DNA, the CDR3 is TGTGCCAGCACCCAATCCGGTATCCCTGGGGCCAACGTCCTGACTTTC. Translated, it gives CASTQSGIPGANVLTF. The V call is TRBV6-1, the J call TRBJ2-6; no definite D call. This CDR3 has 16 residues. Germline assignment: CDR1 MNHNS and CDR2 SASEGT. V was pared by 7 bases and J by 2 bases, with 15 bases between.

V gene TRBV7-9 combines with J gene TRBJ2-5; 8 bases fit TRBD1. In germline, CDR1 is SEHNR, CDR2 FQNEAQ (reference sequence). The length of the CDR3 is 16 residues. V trimming: 5 bases; J trimming: 4 bases; junction bases outside the gene matches: 12. The CDR3 DNA is TGTGCCAGCAGCCCCGACAGGGGACCCGACTTAGAGACCCAGTACTTC. As protein: CASSPDRGPDLETQYF.

The chain employs TRBV12-3 or TRBV12-4 and TRBJ2-2, with 10 bases fitting TRBD2. Germline trimming cut 10 bases from V and 7 bases from J; bases unmatched to any gene: 6. The CDR3 extends over 13 amino acids. CDR3 nucleotides: TGTGCCATCCGAGCGGGGGGGGGCGGGGAGCTGTTTTTT. Translated, it gives CAIRAGGGGELFF.